This T cell receptor beta chain derives from a study of T cell clonotyping in hematopoietic cell transplantation. The length of the CDR3 is 14 residues. Germline loops: CDR1 MNHEY, CDR2 SMNVEV (reference sequence). Deletions cut 4 bases from V and 7 bases from J, with 16 bases between. Time point meaning: recipient sample about 28 days before transplant, after cytoreduction. Recipients were bled about 28 days pretransplant and at posttransplant days 30, 100, 180. Comment on this clone: Its antigen is unknown.

Study results and limitations: Broader posttransplant TCR repertoire diversity was predicted by graft donor and pretransplant recipient Inverse Simpson Index values.

Only in-frame clones appear in the TCRdb table, and some are missing; sequencing was by immunoSEQ multiplex PCR. The data show some 30,000 clones, 70% to 80% seen once. The sequences come from peripheral blood mononuclear cells, collected before stem cell transplant. The rearrangement uses TRBV27 and TRBJ1-1, with a weak D call TRBD1 (6 bases). This clonotype originated in a woman aged 25 to 39 with chronic myeloid leukemia. Some clones in this sample may be carry-over from other donors' samples. CDR3 sequence reads: CASSSSGEIIEAFF. The CDR3 region has the DNA TGTGCCAGCAGTTCCTCAGGGGAAATCATTGAAGCTTTCTTT.